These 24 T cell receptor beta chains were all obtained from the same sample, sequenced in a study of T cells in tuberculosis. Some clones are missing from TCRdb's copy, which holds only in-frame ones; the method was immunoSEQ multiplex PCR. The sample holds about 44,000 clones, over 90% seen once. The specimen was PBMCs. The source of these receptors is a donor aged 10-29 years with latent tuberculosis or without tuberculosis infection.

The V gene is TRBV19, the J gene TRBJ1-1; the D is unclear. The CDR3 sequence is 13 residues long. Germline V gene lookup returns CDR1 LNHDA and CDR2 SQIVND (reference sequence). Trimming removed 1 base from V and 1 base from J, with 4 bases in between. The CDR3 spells CASSIGGNTEAFF. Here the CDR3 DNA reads TGTGCCAGTAGTATAGGAGGGAACACTGAAGCTTTCTTT.

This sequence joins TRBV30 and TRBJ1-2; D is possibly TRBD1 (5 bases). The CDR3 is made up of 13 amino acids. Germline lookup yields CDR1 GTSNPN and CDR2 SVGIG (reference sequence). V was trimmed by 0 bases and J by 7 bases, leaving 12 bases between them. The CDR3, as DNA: TGTGCCTGGAGTGTATCAGGGTTAGTTGGCTACACCTTC. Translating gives CAWSVSGLVGYTF.

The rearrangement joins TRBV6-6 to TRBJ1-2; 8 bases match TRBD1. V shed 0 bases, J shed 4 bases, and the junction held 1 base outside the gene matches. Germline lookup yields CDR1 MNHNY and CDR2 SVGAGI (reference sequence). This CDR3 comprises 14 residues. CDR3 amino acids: CASSYSGQGYGYTF. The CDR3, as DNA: TGTGCCAGCAGTTACTCTGGACAGGGCTATGGCTACACCTTC.

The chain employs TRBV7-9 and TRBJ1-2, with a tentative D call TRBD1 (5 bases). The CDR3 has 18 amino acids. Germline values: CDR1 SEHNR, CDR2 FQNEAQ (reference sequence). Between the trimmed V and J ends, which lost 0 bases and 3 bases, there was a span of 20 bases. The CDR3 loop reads CASSLAGLGTPGDYGYTF. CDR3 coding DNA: TGTGCCAGCAGCTTAGCAGGACTAGGGACTCCCGGGGACTATGGCTACACCTTC. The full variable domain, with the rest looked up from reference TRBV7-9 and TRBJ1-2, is DTGVSQNPRHKITKRGQNVTFRCDPISEHNRLYWYRQTLGQGPEFLTYFQNEAQLEKSRLLSDRFSAERPKGSFSTLEIQRTEQGDSAMYLCASSLAGLGTPGDYGYTFGSGTRLTVV.

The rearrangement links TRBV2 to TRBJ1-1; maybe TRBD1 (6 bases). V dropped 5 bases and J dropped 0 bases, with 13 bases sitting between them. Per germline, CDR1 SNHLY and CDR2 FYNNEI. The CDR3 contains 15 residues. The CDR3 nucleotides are TGTGCCAGCAGTAGTATACAGGGCATGAACACTGAAGCTTTCTTT. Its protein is CASSSIQGMNTEAFF.

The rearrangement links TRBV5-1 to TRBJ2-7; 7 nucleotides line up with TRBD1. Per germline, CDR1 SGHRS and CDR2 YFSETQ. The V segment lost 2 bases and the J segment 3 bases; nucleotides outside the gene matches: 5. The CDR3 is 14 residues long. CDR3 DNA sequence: TGCGCCAGCAGCTTTAGCCGGGACAGCTACGAGCAGTACTTC. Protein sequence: CASSFSRDSYEQYF.

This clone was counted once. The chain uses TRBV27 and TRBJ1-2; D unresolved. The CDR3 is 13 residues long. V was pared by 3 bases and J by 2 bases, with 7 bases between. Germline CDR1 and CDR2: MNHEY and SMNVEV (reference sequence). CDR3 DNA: TGTGCCAGCAGTTTTACGGAGAACTATGGCTACACCTTC. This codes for CASSFTENYGYTF.

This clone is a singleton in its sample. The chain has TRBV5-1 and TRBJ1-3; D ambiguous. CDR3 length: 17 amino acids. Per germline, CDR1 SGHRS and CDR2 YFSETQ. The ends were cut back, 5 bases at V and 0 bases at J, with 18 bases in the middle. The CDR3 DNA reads TGCGCCAGCAGTTTCAGACACCATGTGTTCTCTGGAAACACCATATATTTT. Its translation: CASSFRHHVFSGNTIYF.

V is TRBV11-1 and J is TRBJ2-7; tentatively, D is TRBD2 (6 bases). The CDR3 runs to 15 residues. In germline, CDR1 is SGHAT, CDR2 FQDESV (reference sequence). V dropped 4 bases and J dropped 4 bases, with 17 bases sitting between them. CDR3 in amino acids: CASSWEASTDYEQYF. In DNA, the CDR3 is TGTGCCAGCAGCTGGGAGGCCTCGACCGATTACGAGCAGTACTTC. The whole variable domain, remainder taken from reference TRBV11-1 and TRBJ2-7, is EAEVAQSPRYKITEKSQAVAFWCDPISGHATLYWYRQILGQGPELLVQFQDESVVDDSQLPKDRFSAERLKGVDSTLKIQPAELGDSAMYLCASSWEASTDYEQYFGPGTRLTVT.

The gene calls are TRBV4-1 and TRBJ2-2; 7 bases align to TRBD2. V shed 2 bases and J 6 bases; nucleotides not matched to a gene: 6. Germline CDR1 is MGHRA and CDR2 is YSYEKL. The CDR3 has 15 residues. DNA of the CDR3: TGCGCCAGCAGCCAATTGGGACTAACCGCCGGGGAGCTGTTTTTT. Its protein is CASSQLGLTAGELFF.

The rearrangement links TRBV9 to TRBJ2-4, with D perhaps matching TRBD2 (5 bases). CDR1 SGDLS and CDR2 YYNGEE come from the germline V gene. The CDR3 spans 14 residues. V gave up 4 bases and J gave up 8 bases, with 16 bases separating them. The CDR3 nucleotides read TGTGCCAGCAGCAACGGACTGGGGTTGGACATTCAGTACTTC. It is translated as CASSNGLGLDIQYF. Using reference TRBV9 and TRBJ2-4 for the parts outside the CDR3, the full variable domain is DSGVTQTPKHLITATGQRVTLRCSPRSGDLSVYWYQQSLDQGLQFLIQYYNGEERAKGNILERFSAQQFPDLHSELNLSSLELGDSALYFCASSNGLGLDIQYFGAGTRLSVL.

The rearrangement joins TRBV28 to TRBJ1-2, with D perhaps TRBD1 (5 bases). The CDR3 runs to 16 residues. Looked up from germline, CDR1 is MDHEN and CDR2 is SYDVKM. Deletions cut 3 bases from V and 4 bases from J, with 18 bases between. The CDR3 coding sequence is TGTGCCAGCAGTTTTGGGGAAAGGAGGGGTTTCTATGGCTACACCTTC. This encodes CASSFGERRGFYGYTF.

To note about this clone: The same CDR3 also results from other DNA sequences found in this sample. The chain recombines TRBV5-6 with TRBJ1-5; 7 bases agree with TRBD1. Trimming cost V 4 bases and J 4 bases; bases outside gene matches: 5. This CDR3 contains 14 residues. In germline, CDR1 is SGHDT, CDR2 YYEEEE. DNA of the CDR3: TGTGCCAGCAGCCTCGGACAGGCGAATCAGCCCCAGCATTTT. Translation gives CASSLGQANQPQHF.

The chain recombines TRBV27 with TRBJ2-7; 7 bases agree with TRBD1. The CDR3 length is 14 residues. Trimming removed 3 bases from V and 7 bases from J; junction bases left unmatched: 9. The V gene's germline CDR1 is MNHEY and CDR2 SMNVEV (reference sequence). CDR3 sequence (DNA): TGTGCCAGCAGTTTTGAGACAGGGAGTTCTGAGCAGTACTTC. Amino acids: CASSFETGSSEQYF.

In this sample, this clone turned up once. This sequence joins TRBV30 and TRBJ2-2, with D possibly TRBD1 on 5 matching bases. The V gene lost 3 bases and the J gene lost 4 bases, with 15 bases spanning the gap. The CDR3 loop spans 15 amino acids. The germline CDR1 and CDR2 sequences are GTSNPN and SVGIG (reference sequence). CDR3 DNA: TGTGCCTGGAGCCTAAAGGACATATCCACCGGGGAGCTGTTTTTT. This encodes CAWSLKDISTGELFF.

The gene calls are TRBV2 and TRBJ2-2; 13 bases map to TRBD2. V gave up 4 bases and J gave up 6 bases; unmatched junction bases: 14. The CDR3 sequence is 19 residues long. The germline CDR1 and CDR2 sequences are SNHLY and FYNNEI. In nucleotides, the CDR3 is TGTGCCAGCAGTGTCAATGCTCGGACTAGCGGGAGTGTGGCCGGGGAGCTGTTTTTT. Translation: CASSVNARTSGSVAGELFF.

The chain's CDR3 is CASSEAGTGTSYEQYF. The CDR3, as DNA: TGTGCCAGCAGTGAAGCCGGGACAGGGACCTCCTACGAGCAGTACTTC. The chain couples TRBV25-1 to TRBJ2-7; 9 nucleotides agree with TRBD1. Germline CDR1 MGHDK, CDR2 SYGVNS. V dropped 2 bases and J dropped 0; count of bases not matched to a gene: 5. The CDR3 extends over 16 amino acids.

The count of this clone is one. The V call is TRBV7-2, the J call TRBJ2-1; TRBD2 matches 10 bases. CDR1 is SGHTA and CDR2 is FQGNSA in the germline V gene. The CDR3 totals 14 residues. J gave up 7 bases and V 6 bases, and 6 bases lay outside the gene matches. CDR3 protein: CASRKREGRNEQFF. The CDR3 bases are TGTGCCAGCAGAAAGCGGGAGGGCCGTAATGAGCAGTTCTTC.

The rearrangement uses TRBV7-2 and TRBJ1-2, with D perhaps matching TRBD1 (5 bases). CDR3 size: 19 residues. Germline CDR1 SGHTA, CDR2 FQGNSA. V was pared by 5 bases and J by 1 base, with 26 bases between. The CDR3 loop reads CASSPTLTEGFLFNYGYTF. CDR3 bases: TGTGCCAGCAGCCCTACTCTGACAGAAGGATTCCTCTTTAACTATGGCTACACCTTC.

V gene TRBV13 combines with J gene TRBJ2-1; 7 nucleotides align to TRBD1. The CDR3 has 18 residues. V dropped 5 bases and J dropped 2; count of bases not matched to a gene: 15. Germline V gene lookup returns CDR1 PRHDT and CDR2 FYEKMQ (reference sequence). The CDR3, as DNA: TGTGCCAGCAGCCCTCGACCGGGACAGCTCCTTGCCTACAATGAGCAGTTCTTC. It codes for CASSPRPGQLLAYNEQFF.

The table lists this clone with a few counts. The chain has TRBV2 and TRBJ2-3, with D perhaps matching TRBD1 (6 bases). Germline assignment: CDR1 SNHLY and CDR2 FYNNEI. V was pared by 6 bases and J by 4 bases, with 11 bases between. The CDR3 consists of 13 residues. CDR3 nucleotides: TGTGCCAGCAGATGGGGGCTTCCAGATACGCAGTATTTT. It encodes CASRWGLPDTQYF.

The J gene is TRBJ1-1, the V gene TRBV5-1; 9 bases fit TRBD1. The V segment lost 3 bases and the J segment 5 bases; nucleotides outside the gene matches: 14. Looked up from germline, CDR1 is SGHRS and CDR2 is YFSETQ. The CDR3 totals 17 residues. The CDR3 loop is CASSSGLPGQGWTEAFF. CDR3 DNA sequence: TGCGCCAGCAGCTCGGGTCTACCGGGACAGGGATGGACTGAAGCTTTCTTT. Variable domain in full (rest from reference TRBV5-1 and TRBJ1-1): KAGVTQTPRYLIKTRGQQVTLSCSPISGHRSVSWYQQTPGQGLQFLFEYFSETQRNKGNFPGRFSGRQFSNSRSEMNVSTLELGDSALYLCASSSGLPGQGWTEAFFGQGTRLTVV.

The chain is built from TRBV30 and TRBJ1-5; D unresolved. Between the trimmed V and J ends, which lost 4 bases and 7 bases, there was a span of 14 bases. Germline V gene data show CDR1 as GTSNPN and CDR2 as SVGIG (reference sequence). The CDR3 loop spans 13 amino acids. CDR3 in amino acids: CAWMADGGQPQHF. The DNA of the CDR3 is TGTGCCTGGATGGCAGATGGTGGCCAGCCCCAGCATTTT.

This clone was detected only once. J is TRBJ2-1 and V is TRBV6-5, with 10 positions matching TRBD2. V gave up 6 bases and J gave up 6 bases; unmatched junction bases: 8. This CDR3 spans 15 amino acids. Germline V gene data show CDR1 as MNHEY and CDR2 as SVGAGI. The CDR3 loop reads CASSLAGARVNEQFF. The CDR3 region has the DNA TGTGCCAGCAGCCTAGCGGGAGCGCGTGTCAATGAGCAGTTCTTC.